These 29 T cell receptor beta chains came from one sample sequenced in a study of Tregs in tolerant kidney transplant recipients. Libraries were prepared by immunoSEQ multiplex PCR; TCRdb keeps only in-frame clonotypes and omits some of them. The sample lists more than 90,000 clones, roughly 93% seen once, with around 1.6% in the top ten. Recipients received nonmyeloablative bone marrow transplants from related graft donors, with transient mixed chimerism. Source: CD4+ T cells from blood (PBMCs), taken 12 months after the transplant. The receptor set was obtained from a human patient who received a combined kidney and bone marrow transplant. A subset of T cells may come from the graft donor.

V is TRBV14 and J is TRBJ2-1; D unresolved. The CDR3 sequence is 13 residues long. Trimming pared 0 bases from V and 9 bases from J, leaving 9 bases between. Germline CDR1 is SGHDN and CDR2 is FVKESK. CDR3 bases: TGTGCCAGCAGCCAAGAACTAAGAGGTGAGCAGTTCTTC. It is translated as CASSQELRGEQFF.

DNA of the CDR3: TGCGCCAGCAGCCAAACGGGGCGGGAGGGCCTCCAAGAGACCCAGTACTTC. It translates to CASSQTGREGLQETQYF. This chain joins TRBV4-3 and TRBJ2-5; TRBD2 matches 9 bases. Germline CDR1 and CDR2: LGHNA and YSLEER. Trimming removed 2 bases from V and 1 base from J; junction bases left unmatched: 8. The length of the CDR3 is 17 residues.

The chain couples TRBV18 to TRBJ2-2; 8 positions agree with TRBD1. The J segment lost 7 bases and the V segment lost 8 bases, leaving 6 bases of the junction unmatched. This CDR3 region has 13 residues. In germline, CDR1 is KGHSH, CDR2 LQKENI. The DNA of the CDR3 is TGTGCCAGCCACGGACAGGGTAACGGGGAGCTGTTTTTT. Amino acid sequence: CASHGQGNGELFF.

The chain has TRBV10-3 and TRBJ2-7; 7 bases line up with TRBD1. This CDR3 spans 14 amino acids. The V segment lost 4 bases and the J segment 9 bases; nucleotides outside the gene matches: 12. Germline CDR1 ENHRY, CDR2 SYGVKD. The CDR3 nucleotides are TGTGCCATCAGTGTAGACAGGGTGGGCCCCGGGCAGTACTTC. Its translation: CAISVDRVGPGQYF.

The chain has TRBV30 and TRBJ2-2; 7 nucleotides line up with TRBD1. Losses at the gene ends were 2 bases for V and 4 bases for J; bases not matched to a gene: 10. The CDR3 consists of 16 residues. The germline CDR1 and CDR2 sequences are GTSNPN and SVGIG (reference sequence). CDR3 in amino acids: CAWSKRGRIGTGELFF. CDR3 nucleotide sequence: TGTGCCTGGAGTAAAAGGGGGCGCATCGGCACCGGGGAGCTGTTTTTT. Filled out from reference TRBV30 and TRBJ2-2, the complete variable domain reads SQTIHQWPATLVQPVGSPLSLECTVEGTSNPNLYWYRQAAGRGLQLLFYSVGIGQISSEVPQNLSASRPQDRQFILSSKKLLLSDSGFYLCAWSKRGRIGTGELFFGEGSRLTVL.

This chain links TRBV9 with TRBJ2-7; 7 bases line up with TRBD2. The germline CDR1 and CDR2 sequences are SGDLS and YYNGEE. V lost 0 bases to trimming and J lost 4 bases; unmatched junction nucleotides: 7. This CDR3 has 15 residues. CDR3 loop: CASSVGGTISYEQYF. CDR3 DNA: TGTGCCAGCAGCGTAGGGGGGACTATATCTTACGAGCAGTACTTC.

This chain joins TRBV7-6 and TRBJ1-4; D call uncertain. Germline CDR1 SGHVS, CDR2 FNYEAQ. This CDR3 spans 12 amino acids. V was clipped by 3 bases and J by 8 bases, with 7 bases between them. The CDR3 nucleotides are TGTGCCAGCAGCTTCGGTCGGGAAAAACTGTTTTTT. It specifies CASSFGREKLFF.

V and J are TRBV6-6 and TRBJ1-5; D gene unclear. CDR3 length: 16 residues. CDR1 MNHNY and CDR2 SVGAGI come from the germline V gene (reference sequence). With 5 bases removed from V and 3 bases from J, the gap between germline ends came to 17 bases. The DNA for the CDR3 is TGTGCCAGCAGTCCCCAATGGTACCGGGACAATCAGCCCCAGCATTTT. This encodes CASSPQWYRDNQPQHF.

This chain uses TRBV5-1 with TRBJ2-7; D not resolved. The germline V and J ends were trimmed by 0 bases and 2 bases, with 15 bases remaining between them. CDR1 and CDR2 from the germline V gene are SGHRS and YFSETQ. There are 16 residues in the CDR3. The CDR3 loop reads CASSLATSLATYEQYF. CDR3 DNA sequence: TGCGCCAGCAGCTTGGCCACGAGCTTAGCAACCTACGAGCAGTACTTC. The whole variable domain, filled in from reference TRBV5-1 and TRBJ2-7, reads KAGVTQTPRYLIKTRGQQVTLSCSPISGHRSVSWYQQTPGQGLQFLFEYFSETQRNKGNFPGRFSGRQFSNSRSEMNVSTLELGDSALYLCASSLATSLATYEQYFGPGTRLTVT.

V usage is TRBV19 and J usage is TRBJ1-2; 8 bases align to TRBD1. Germline assignment: CDR1 LNHDA and CDR2 SQIVND (reference sequence). The CDR3 length is 16 residues. Trimming removed 5 bases from V and 4 bases from J; junction bases left unmatched: 12. CDR3 loop: CASSGGGQEYPYGYTF. The CDR3 coding sequence is TGTGCCAGTAGTGGGGGGGGACAGGAGTACCCCTATGGCTACACCTTC.

This clone was picked up a small number of times. V and J are TRBV27 and TRBJ1-1; maybe TRBD1 (5 bases). CDR3 length: 14 amino acids. V dropped 0 bases and J dropped 2 bases, with 7 bases sitting between them. In germline, CDR1 is MNHEY, CDR2 SMNVEV (reference sequence). The CDR3 nucleotides read TGTGCCAGCAGTTTATCGGGGGGAAACACTGAAGCTTTCTTT. This gives the protein CASSLSGGNTEAFF.

CDR3 DNA: TGTGCCTGGAGTGTCGCAGCCTACGAGCAGTACTTC. Translated: CAWSVAAYEQYF. The chain employs TRBV30 and TRBJ2-7; D is unclear. The V gene lost 0 bases and the J gene lost 2 bases, with 5 bases spanning the gap. Germline V gives CDR1 GTSNPN, CDR2 SVGIG (reference sequence). The CDR3 is made up of 12 amino acids.

The rearrangement uses TRBV18 and TRBJ1-1, with 7 bases that match TRBD1. V dropped 9 bases and J dropped 3; count of bases not matched to a gene: 10. Germline V gene data show CDR1 as KGHSH and CDR2 as LQKENI. The CDR3 runs 14 residues. DNA for the CDR3: TGTGCCAGTTCCCTAACAGGGGTGGACACTGAAGCTTTCTTT. Translated: CASSLTGVDTEAFF.

This clone has just one count. An end of the junction differs from the germline gene, which may be a read error. Different DNA sequences within this sample yield the same CDR3. The J gene is TRBJ2-3, the V gene TRBV11-1, with a tentative D call TRBD2 (5 bases). The CDR3 sequence is 15 residues long. Germline V gene sequence: CDR1 SGHAT, CDR2 FQDESV (reference sequence). CDR3 sequence: CASSLGGYDTDTQYF. The CDR3 bases are TGCGCCAGCAGCTTAGGAGGTTATGACACAGATACGCAGTATTTT.

V usage is TRBV7-6 and J usage is TRBJ2-5; D gene uncertain. Germline assignment: CDR1 SGHVS and CDR2 FNYEAQ. Trimming took off 2 bases at V and 5 bases at J, with 9 bases between the two ends. The CDR3 loop spans 13 amino acids. The CDR3 nucleotides are TGTGCCAGCAGCTTAATTCTATTTGAGACCCAGTACTTC. Encoded protein: CASSLILFETQYF.

The rearrangement uses TRBV6-1 and TRBJ2-1; tentative D call: TRBD2 (6 bases). With 3 bases removed from V and 10 bases from J, the gap between germline ends came to 25 bases. The CDR3 runs 17 residues. Germline lookup yields CDR1 MNHNS and CDR2 SASEGT. CDR3 loop: CASSEGGRRARWKEQFF. DNA for the CDR3: TGTGCCAGCAGTGAGGGGGGTAGGAGGGCGAGATGGAAGGAGCAGTTCTTC.

The chain carries TRBV5-1 and TRBJ2-5; 8 bases are shared with TRBD2. The germline CDR1 and CDR2 sequences are SGHRS and YFSETQ. Losses at the gene ends were 4 bases for V and 2 bases for J; bases not matched to a gene: 7. The CDR3 is 15 amino acids. CDR3 in amino acids: CASSPNSGTQETQYF. CDR3 nucleotides: TGCGCCAGCAGCCCCAATAGCGGGACTCAAGAGACCCAGTACTTC.

The chain carries TRBV5-1 and TRBJ2-5; D is possibly TRBD1 (6 bases). The V end was cut by 4 bases, the J end by 5 bases, with 18 bases between. This CDR3 has 15 amino acids. Germline-derived CDR1 and CDR2 are SGHRS and YFSETQ. DNA of the CDR3: TGCGCCAGCAGCGCAAACACAGGGTCGGGGGAGACCCAGTACTTC. Translated, it gives CASSANTGSGETQYF.

The V call is TRBV10-3, the J call TRBJ2-3, with 14 nucleotides matching TRBD2. The trim removed 6 bases at V and 6 bases at J, leaving 5 bases unmatched. The CDR3 is 15 residues long. Per the germline V gene, CDR1 is ENHRY and CDR2 is SYGVKD. The CDR3 reads CAIRGTSGSADTQYF. Written as DNA, the CDR3 is TGTGCCATCAGGGGGACTAGCGGGAGTGCGGATACGCAGTATTTT.

The chain is built from TRBV19 and TRBJ1-6; D might be TRBD1 (5 bases). CDR3 length equals 15 residues. Germline V lookup: CDR1 LNHDA, CDR2 SQIVND (reference sequence). V gave up 0 bases and J gave up 7 bases, with 10 bases separating them. The DNA for the CDR3 is TGTGCCAGTAGTATAGAAGGGGTTTGGAATTCACCCCTCCACTTT. This sequence encodes CASSIEGVWNSPLHF.

The V gene is TRBV7-2, the J gene TRBJ2-7, with TRBD2 matching over 10 bases. The CDR3 extends over 16 amino acids. The V and J ends lost 2 bases and 3 bases, in that order; junction bases with no gene match: 7. The germline CDR1 and CDR2 sequences are SGHTA and FQGNSA. This CDR3 reads CASSLPLAGVFYEQYF. The CDR3, as DNA: TGTGCCAGCAGCTTACCTCTAGCGGGAGTATTCTACGAGCAGTACTTC.

The V call is TRBV5-1, the J call TRBJ2-2; TRBD2 matches 11 bases. There are 15 residues in the CDR3. V was clipped by 4 bases and J by 6 bases; unmatched bases: 5. The germline gives CDR1 SGHRS, CDR2 YFSETQ. This CDR3 is CASSGIAGGPGELFF. The DNA of the CDR3 is TGCGCCAGCAGCGGCATAGCGGGGGGGCCCGGGGAGCTGTTTTTT.

This rearrangement joins TRBV27 to TRBJ2-6; 12 bases map to TRBD2. The germline V gene encodes CDR1 MNHEY and CDR2 SMNVEV (reference sequence). The trim removed 9 bases at V and 1 base at J, leaving 1 base unmatched. The CDR3 has 15 residues. The CDR3 loop reads CASTSGRSGANVLTF. The CDR3 DNA sequence: TGTGCCAGTACTAGCGGGAGGTCTGGGGCCAACGTCCTGACTTTC. Full variable domain (missing parts from reference TRBV27 and TRBJ2-6): EAQVTQNPRYLITVTGKKLTVTCSQNMNHEYMSWYRQDPGLGLRQIYYSMNVEVTDKGDVPEGYKVSRKEKRNFPLILESPSPNQTSLYFCASTSGRSGANVLTFGAGSRLTVL.

This chain connects TRBV7-2 to TRBJ2-7; the D gene is possibly TRBD2 (6 bases). Trimming left V 7 bases short and J 4 bases short, with 17 bases between. The germline V gene has CDR1 SGHTA and CDR2 FQGNSA. The CDR3 contains 14 residues. Here the CDR3 reads CASNLGVAVYEQYF. For the CDR3, the DNA is TGTGCCAGCAACCTGGGGGTAGCGGTTTACGAGCAGTACTTC.

The chain couples TRBV18 to TRBJ1-1; D is unclear. CDR1 is KGHSH and CDR2 is LQKENI in the germline V gene. V gave up 2 bases and J gave up 2 bases, with 6 bases separating them. The CDR3 consists of 13 residues. The CDR3 region has the DNA TGTGCCAGCTCACCATCGACAAACACTGAAGCTTTCTTT. Amino acid sequence: CASSPSTNTEAFF.

V is TRBV7-3 and J is TRBJ1-2; TRBD1 matches at 12 bases. In germline, CDR1 is SGHTA, CDR2 FQGTGA. This CDR3 region has 17 residues. The V gene end was trimmed by 4 bases and the J gene end by 4 bases; junction bases not matched to a gene: 10. The DNA of the CDR3 is TGTGCCAGCAGCTCGTACGGGACAGGGGGCGAAGGCTATGGCTACACCTTC. Its protein product is CASSSYGTGGEGYGYTF. Variable domain in full (rest from reference TRBV7-3 and TRBJ1-2): GAGVSQTPSNKVTEKGKYVELRCDPISGHTALYWYRQSLGQGPEFLIYFQGTGAADDSGLPNDRFFAVRPEGSVSTLKIQRTERGDSAVYLCASSSYGTGGEGYGYTFGSGTRLTVV.

The gene calls are TRBV6-1 and TRBJ2-1, with 14 bases lining up with TRBD2. Germline assignment: CDR1 MNHNS and CDR2 SASEGT. CDR3 length: 15 residues. With 7 bases clipped from V and 3 bases from J, the junction kept 2 bases outside the gene matches. CDR3 in DNA: TGTGCCAGCACCGGACTAGCGGGGGGCTACAATGAGCAGTTCTTC. This encodes CASTGLAGGYNEQFF.

CDR3 DNA: TGCAGTGCTGGGGCCGGGGGCACCATATATTTT. Encoded protein: CSAGAGGTIYF. This sequence joins TRBV20-1 and TRBJ1-3; TRBD1 is a possible D gene (5 bases). Germline V gene data show CDR1 as DFQATT and CDR2 as SNEGSKA (reference sequence). The CDR3 is made up of 11 amino acids. V was pared by 5 bases and J by 9 bases, with 11 bases between.

The chain combines TRBV9 with TRBJ2-1; 9 positions match TRBD2. The CDR3 contains 17 residues. Germline V gene lookup returns CDR1 SGDLS and CDR2 YYNGEE. V gave up 4 bases and J gave up 0 bases; unmatched junction bases: 8. CDR3 nucleotide sequence: TGTGCCAGCAGCACGGGACTAGCCATCAGCTCCTACAATGAGCAGTTCTTC. It yields the protein CASSTGLAISSYNEQFF.